The present TCR beta chain was sequenced within a study of cytomegalovirus exposure and HLA in healthy donors. PCR amplification relied on 60 Vbeta primers (plus 13 Jbeta primers). Clones were read by immunoSEQ multiplex PCR, and TCRdb kept only the in-frame ones, dropping some. The sample holds about 190,000 clones, roughly four fifths seen once. Whole-study results and caveats: A link between a missense DCLRE1C variant and TCR beta V- and J-gene trimming emerged from a later analysis.

The count of this clone is one. What it binds is not known. This CDR3 spans 13 amino acids. Trimming at V came to 7 bases and at J to 2 bases, leaving 2 bases not matched to a gene. Germline V gives CDR1 SNHLY, CDR2 FYNNEI. The sample consisted of PBMCs. This clonotype originated in a woman in her 30s in good health and CMV-seropositive. The gene calls are TRBV2 and TRBJ2-7; 10 nucleotides align to TRBD2. The CDR3 DNA reads TGTGCCAGCATGCTAGCGGGAGCCTACGAGCAGTACTTC. It encodes CASMLAGAYEQYF.